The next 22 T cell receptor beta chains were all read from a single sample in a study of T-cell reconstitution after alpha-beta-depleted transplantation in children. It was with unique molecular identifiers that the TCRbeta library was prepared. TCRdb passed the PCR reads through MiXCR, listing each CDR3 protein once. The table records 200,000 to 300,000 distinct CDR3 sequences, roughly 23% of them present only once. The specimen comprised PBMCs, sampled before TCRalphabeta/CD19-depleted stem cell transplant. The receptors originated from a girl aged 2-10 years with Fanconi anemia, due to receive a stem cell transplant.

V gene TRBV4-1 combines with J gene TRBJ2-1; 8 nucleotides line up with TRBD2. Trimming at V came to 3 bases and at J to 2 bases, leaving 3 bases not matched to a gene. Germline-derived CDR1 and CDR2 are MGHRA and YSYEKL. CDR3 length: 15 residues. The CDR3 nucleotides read TGCGCCAGCAGCCAGATAGCGGGGACCTACAATGAGCAGTTCTTC. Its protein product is CASSQIAGTYNEQFF.

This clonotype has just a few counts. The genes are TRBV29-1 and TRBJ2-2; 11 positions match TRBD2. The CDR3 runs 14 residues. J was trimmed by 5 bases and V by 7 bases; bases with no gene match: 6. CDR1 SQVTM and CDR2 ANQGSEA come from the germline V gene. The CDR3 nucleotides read TGCAGCGCACCACTAGCGGGAGTAACCGGGGAGCTGTTTTTT. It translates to CSAPLAGVTGELFF.

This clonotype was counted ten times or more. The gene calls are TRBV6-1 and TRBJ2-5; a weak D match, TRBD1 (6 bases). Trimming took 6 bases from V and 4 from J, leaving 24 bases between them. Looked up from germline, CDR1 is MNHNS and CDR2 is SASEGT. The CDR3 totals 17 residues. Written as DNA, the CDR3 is TGTGCCAGCAGCTCCTTGCCCAAGGGGGTCATTGTAGAGACCCAGTACTTC. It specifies CASSSLPKGVIVETQYF.

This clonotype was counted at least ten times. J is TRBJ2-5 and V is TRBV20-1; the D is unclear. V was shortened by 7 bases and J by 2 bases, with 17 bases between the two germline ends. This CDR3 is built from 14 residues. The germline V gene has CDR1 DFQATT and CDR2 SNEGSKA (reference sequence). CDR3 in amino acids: CSVVRPHLQETQYF. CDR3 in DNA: TGCAGTGTCGTACGGCCCCACTTACAAGAGACCCAGTACTTC.

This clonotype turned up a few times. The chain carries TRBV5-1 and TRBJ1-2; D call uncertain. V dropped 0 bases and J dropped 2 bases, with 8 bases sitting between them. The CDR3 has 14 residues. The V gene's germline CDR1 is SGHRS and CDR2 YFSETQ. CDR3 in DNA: TGCGCCAGCAGCTTGGCACAAGACAACTATGGCTACACCTTC. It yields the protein CASSLAQDNYGYTF.

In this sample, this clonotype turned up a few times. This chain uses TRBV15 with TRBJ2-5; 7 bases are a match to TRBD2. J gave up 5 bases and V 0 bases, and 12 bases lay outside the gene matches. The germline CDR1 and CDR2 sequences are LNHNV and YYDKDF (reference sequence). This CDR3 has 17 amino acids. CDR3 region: CATSRDNPIEGGETQYF. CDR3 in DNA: TGTGCCACCAGCAGAGATAACCCAATAGAGGGAGGGGAGACCCAGTACTTC.

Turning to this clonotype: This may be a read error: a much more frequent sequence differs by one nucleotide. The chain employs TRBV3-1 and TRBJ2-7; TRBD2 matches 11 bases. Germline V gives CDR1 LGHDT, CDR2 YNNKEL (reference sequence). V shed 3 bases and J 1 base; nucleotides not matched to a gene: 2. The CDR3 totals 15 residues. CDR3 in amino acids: CASSQGLADSYEQYF. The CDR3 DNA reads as TGTGCCAGCAGCCAGGGACTAGCGGATTCCTACGAGCAGTACTTC.

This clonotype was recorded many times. CDR3 DNA: TGTGCCAGCAGTCAACGCCTCCTGGTAGCGGGAGGTACCTACGAGCAGTACTTC. This gives the protein CASSQRLLVAGGTYEQYF. The rearrangement joins TRBV28 to TRBJ2-7; TRBD2 matches at 10 bases. This CDR3 comprises 18 residues. V lost 5 bases, J lost 2 bases, and 15 bases stayed unmatched. The germline V gene encodes CDR1 MDHEN and CDR2 SYDVKM.

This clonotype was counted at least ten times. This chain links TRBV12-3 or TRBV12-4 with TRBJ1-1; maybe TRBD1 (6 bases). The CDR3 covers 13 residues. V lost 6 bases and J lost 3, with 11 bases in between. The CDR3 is CASRQGWHTEAFF. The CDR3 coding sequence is TGTGCCAGCAGACAGGGATGGCACACTGAAGCTTTCTTT.

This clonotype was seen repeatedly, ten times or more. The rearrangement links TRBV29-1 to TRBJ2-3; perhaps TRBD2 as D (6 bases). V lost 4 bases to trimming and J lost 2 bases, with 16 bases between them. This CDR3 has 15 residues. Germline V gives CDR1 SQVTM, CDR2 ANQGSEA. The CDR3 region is CSVVGGGASTDTQYF. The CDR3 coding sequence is TGCAGCGTTGTGGGCGGAGGGGCCTCCACAGATACGCAGTATTTT.

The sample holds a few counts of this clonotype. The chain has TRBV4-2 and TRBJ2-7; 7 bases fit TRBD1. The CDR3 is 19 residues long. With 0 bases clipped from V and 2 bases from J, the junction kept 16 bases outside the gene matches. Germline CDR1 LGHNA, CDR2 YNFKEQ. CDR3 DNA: TGTGCCAGCAGCCAAGATTCCGGGACAGCGTCAACCTATCCCTACGAGCAGTACTTC. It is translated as CASSQDSGTASTYPYEQYF.

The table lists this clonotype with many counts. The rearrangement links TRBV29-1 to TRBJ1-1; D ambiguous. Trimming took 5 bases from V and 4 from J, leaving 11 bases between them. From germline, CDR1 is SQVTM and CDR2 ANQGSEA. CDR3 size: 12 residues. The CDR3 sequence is CSVRAGSTEAFF. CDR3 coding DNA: TGCAGCGTTAGAGCGGGAAGCACTGAAGCTTTCTTT.

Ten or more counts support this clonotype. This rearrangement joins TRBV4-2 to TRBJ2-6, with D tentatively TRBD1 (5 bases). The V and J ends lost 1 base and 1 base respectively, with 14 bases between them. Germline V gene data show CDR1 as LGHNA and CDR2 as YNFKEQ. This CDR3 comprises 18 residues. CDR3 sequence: CASSQVDTGPSGANVLTF. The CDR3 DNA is TGTGCCAGCAGCCAAGTTGATACAGGTCCATCTGGGGCCAACGTCCTGACTTTC.

The chain's CDR3 is CSVETDTYEQYF. The DNA of the CDR3 is TGCAGCGTGGAAACTGACACCTACGAGCAGTACTTC. The chain couples TRBV29-1 to TRBJ2-7; D gene unclear. Trimming took 6 bases from V and 2 from J, leaving 11 bases between them. Germline lookup yields CDR1 SQVTM and CDR2 ANQGSEA. There are 12 residues in the CDR3.

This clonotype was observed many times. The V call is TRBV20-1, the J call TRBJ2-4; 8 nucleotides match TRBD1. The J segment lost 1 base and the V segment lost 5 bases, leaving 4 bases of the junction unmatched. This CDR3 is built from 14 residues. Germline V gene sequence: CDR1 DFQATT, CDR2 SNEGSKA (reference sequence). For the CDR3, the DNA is TGCAGTGCTGGACAGGGATGGGCCAAAAACATTCAGTACTTC. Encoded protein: CSAGQGWAKNIQYF.

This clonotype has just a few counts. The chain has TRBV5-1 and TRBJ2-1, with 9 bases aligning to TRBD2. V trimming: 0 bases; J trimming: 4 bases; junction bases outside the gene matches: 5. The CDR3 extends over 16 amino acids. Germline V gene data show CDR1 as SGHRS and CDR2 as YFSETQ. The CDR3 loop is CASSLGSGGEYNEQFF. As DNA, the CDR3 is TGCGCCAGCAGCTTGGGTAGCGGGGGAGAATACAATGAGCAGTTCTTC.

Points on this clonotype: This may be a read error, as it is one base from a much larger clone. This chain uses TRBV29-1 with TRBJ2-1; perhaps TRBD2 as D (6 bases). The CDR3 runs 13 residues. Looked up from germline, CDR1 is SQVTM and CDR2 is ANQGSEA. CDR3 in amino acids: CSVALASYSEQFF. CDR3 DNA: TGCAGCGTTGCACTAGCTTCCTACAGTGAGCAGTTCTTC.

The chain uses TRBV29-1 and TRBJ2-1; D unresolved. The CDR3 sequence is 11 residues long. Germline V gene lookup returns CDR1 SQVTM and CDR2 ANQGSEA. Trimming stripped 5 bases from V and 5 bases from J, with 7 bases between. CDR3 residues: CSVRLDNEQFF. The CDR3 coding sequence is TGCAGCGTTAGACTCGACAATGAGCAGTTCTTC.

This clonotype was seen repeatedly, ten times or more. In DNA, the CDR3 is TGCAGCGTTTCAGGCCGCGCGAGACCTTCCTACGAGCAGTACTTC. It translates to CSVSGRARPSYEQYF. The chain recombines TRBV29-1 with TRBJ2-7; no definite D call. V gave up 5 bases and J gave up 1 base, with 18 bases separating them. CDR1 and CDR2 from the germline V gene are SQVTM and ANQGSEA. This CDR3 is built from 15 residues.

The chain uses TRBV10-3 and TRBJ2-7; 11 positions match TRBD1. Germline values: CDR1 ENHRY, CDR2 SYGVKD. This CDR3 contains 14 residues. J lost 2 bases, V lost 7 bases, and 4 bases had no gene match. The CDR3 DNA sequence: TGTGCCATCATGGGGACAGGGGGGCCCTACGAGCAGTACTTC. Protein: CAIMGTGGPYEQYF.

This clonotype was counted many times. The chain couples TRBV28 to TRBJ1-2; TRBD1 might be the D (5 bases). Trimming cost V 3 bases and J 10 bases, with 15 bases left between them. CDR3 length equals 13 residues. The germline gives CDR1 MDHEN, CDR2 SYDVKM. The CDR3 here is CASSFPGIVVYTF. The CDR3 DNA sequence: TGTGCCAGCAGTTTCCCAGGGATAGTTGTCTACACCTTC.

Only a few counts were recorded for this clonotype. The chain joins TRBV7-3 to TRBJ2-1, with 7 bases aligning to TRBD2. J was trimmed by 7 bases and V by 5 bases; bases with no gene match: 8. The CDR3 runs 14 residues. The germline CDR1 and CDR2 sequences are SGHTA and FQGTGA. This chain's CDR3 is CASSPPGLMNEQFF. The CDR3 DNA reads TGTGCCAGCAGCCCCCCGGGACTAATGAATGAGCAGTTCTTC. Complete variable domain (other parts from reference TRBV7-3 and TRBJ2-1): GAGVSQTPSNKVTEKGKYVELRCDPISGHTALYWYRQSLGQGPEFLIYFQGTGAADDSGLPNDRFFAVRPEGSVSTLKIQRTERGDSAVYLCASSPPGLMNEQFFGPGTRLTVL.